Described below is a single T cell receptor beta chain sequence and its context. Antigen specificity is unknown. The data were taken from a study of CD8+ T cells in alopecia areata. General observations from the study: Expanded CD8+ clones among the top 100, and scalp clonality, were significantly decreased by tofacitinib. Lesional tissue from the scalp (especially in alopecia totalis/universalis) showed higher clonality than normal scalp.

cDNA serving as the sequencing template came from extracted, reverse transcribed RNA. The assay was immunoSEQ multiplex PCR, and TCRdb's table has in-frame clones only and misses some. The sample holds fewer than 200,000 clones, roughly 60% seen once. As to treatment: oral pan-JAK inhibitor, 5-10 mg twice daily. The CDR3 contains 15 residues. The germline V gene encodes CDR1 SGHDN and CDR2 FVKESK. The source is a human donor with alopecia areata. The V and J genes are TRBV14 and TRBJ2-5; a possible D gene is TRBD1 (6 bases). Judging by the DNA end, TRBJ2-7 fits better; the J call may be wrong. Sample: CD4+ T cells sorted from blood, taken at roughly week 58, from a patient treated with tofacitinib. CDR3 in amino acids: CASSQGSTGNNEQYF. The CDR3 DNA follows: TGTGCCAGCAGCCAAGGATCCACAGGGAACAACGAGCAGTACTTC.